Listed here are 17 T cell receptor beta chains from one sample, sequenced in a study of CD8 T cells in ankylosing spondylitis. TCRdb ran MiXCR on the 5' RACE reads and lists one entry per CDR3 protein. The table lists approximately 260,000 distinct CDR3 sequences, roughly 8.6% of them singletons, with around 6.8% in the top ten. The specimen was blood, either unsorted or a sorted T cell fraction (not recorded which). These receptors originate from a male donor with ankylosing spondylitis or in good health (not recorded which).

In its sample, this clonotype was seen a few times. The rearrangement joins TRBV5-8 to TRBJ2-3; D is uncertain. Germline V gene sequence: CDR1 SGHTS, CDR2 YDEGEE. Trimming left V 4 bases short and J 6 bases short, with 9 bases between. The CDR3 runs 12 residues. CDR3 coding DNA: TGTGCCAGCAGCCGAACACTTGATACGCAGTATTTT. As protein: CASSRTLDTQYF.

This clonotype was picked up a small number of times. The chain is built from TRBV9 and TRBJ2-5, with TRBD1 matching 8 bases. Germline trimming cut 4 bases from V and 3 bases from J; bases unmatched to any gene: 8. This CDR3 comprises 15 residues. The germline V gene encodes CDR1 SGDLS and CDR2 YYNGEE. The CDR3 protein is CASSPRTGWKETQYF. DNA for the CDR3: TGTGCCAGCAGCCCCAGGACAGGGTGGAAAGAGACCCAGTACTTC.

This clonotype was seen ten or more times. V gene TRBV19 combines with J gene TRBJ2-2; D not resolved. This CDR3 contains 13 residues. Germline assignment: CDR1 LNHDA and CDR2 SQIVND (reference sequence). V lost 2 bases and J 4 bases, leaving 5 bases between the germline ends. CDR3 protein: CASSIMGTGELFF. The CDR3 nucleotides read TGTGCCAGTAGTATAATGGGCACCGGGGAGCTGTTTTTT.

This clonotype was observed at least ten times. The chain has TRBV12-3 or TRBV12-4 and TRBJ2-7; either TRBD1 or TRBD2 may fit D (5 bases each). V lost 6 bases to trimming and J lost 0 bases, with 15 bases between them. The CDR3 has 15 amino acids. CDR3 protein: CASRTEGQPSYEQYF. CDR3 DNA sequence: TGTGCCAGCAGGACAGAGGGGCAACCCTCCTACGAGCAGTACTTC.

This chain connects TRBV27 to TRBJ1-4, with D hard to call. This CDR3 region has 14 residues. Trimming shortened V by 5 bases and J by 7 bases, and 14 bases separated the two germline ends. Looked up from germline, CDR1 is MNHEY and CDR2 is SMNVEV (reference sequence). The CDR3 coding sequence is TGTGCCAGCAGTCAAAGAAGTCCTAGTGAAAAACTGTTTTTT. Its translation: CASSQRSPSEKLFF.

As regards this clonotype: One junction end does not reproduce the germline sequence, and a read error may be involved. V gene TRBV30 combines with J gene TRBJ2-7, with D possibly TRBD1 on 6 matching bases. The CDR3 runs to 14 residues. Germline V gene data show CDR1 as GTSNPN and CDR2 as SVGIG (reference sequence). The CDR3 spells CARSPPGATYEQYF. The DNA of the CDR3 is TGTGCCAGGAGCCCCCCAGGGGCTACCTACGAGCAGTACTTC.

This clonotype occurred many times. This chain uses TRBV12-5 with TRBJ2-5; possible D gene TRBD2, 5 bases. Germline V gene data show CDR1 as LGHNT and CDR2 as FRNRAP. Trimming pared 1 base from V and 0 bases from J, leaving 9 bases between. The CDR3 has 15 residues. CDR3 coding DNA: TGTGCTAGTGGTTTGGGTCGGGGAAACCAAGAGACCCAGTACTTC. Its translation is CASGLGRGNQETQYF.

The genes are TRBV9 and TRBJ2-2, with D perhaps matching TRBD1 (6 bases). Germline V CDR1 and CDR2: SGDLS, YYNGEE. The CDR3 covers 15 residues. Trimming took off 0 bases at V and 0 bases at J, with 6 bases between the two ends. This CDR3 reads CASSVGQANTGELFF. CDR3 DNA: TGTGCCAGCAGCGTAGGACAGGCGAACACCGGGGAGCTGTTTTTT. Drawing the rest from reference TRBV9 and TRBJ2-2, the complete variable domain is DSGVTQTPKHLITATGQRVTLRCSPRSGDLSVYWYQQSLDQGLQFLIQYYNGEERAKGNILERFSAQQFPDLHSELNLSSLELGDSALYFCASSVGQANTGELFFGEGSRLTVL.

This CDR3 reads CASSLLAGPPGELFF. The CDR3 DNA is TGTGCCAGCAGCTTATTGGCGGGGCCCCCCGGGGAGCTGTTTTTT. This chain links TRBV7-2 with TRBJ2-2; weak D call: TRBD2 (6 bases). Germline V gene lookup returns CDR1 SGHTA and CDR2 FQGNSA. The CDR3 runs 15 residues. Trimming pared 2 bases from V and 6 bases from J, leaving 13 bases between.

This clonotype was seen repeatedly, ten times or more. V usage is TRBV7-2 and J usage is TRBJ2-2; D is undetermined. This CDR3 is 14 amino acids long. V lost 1 base to trimming and J lost 6 bases, with 9 bases between them. The germline gives CDR1 SGHTA, CDR2 FQGNSA. This chain's CDR3 is CASSLVADPGELFF. In nucleotides, the CDR3 is TGTGCCAGCAGCTTAGTGGCAGACCCCGGGGAGCTGTTTTTT.

This clonotype was seen more than once but under ten times. This chain links TRBV6-5 with TRBJ2-6; 8 bases agree with TRBD2. The length of the CDR3 is 18 residues. Trimming cost V 4 bases and J 2 bases; bases outside gene matches: 10. CDR1 is MNHEY and CDR2 is SVGAGI in the germline V gene. CDR3 coding DNA: TGTGCCAGCAGTTCGGGGCGGGAGGTCCCGCCTGGGGCCAACGTCCTGACTTTC. Its protein product is CASSSGREVPPGANVLTF.

This clonotype was detected ten times or more. The CDR3 DNA is TGTGCCAGCAGGCTACTAGCGGGAGGGCCAAATGAGCAGTTCTTC. Encoded protein: CASRLLAGGPNEQFF. V gene TRBV3-1 combines with J gene TRBJ2-1; TRBD2 agrees at 13 bases. The CDR3 loop spans 15 amino acids. Germline V gene lookup returns CDR1 LGHDT and CDR2 YNNKEL (reference sequence). Trimming took 6 bases from V and 7 from J; bases not matched to a gene: 6.

There are many counts of this clonotype. J is TRBJ1-5 and V is TRBV20-1, with 8 bases lining up with TRBD1. The CDR3 totals 14 residues. The trim removed 1 base at V and 7 bases at J, leaving 6 bases unmatched. CDR1 is DFQATT and CDR2 is SNEGSKA in the germline V gene (reference sequence). DNA for the CDR3: TGCAGTGCTAGAGTTCCAGGGGGCGGGCAGCCCCAGCATTTT. Translating gives CSARVPGGGQPQHF.

This clonotype was recorded many times. Here the CDR3 DNA reads TGTGCCAGCAGATCCGGGACAGGGCCATTGCCCCAGCATTTT. As protein: CASRSGTGPLPQHF. The V and J genes are TRBV6-2 or TRBV6-3 and TRBJ1-5; 9 bases match TRBD1. Trimming at V came to 6 bases and at J to 9 bases, leaving 9 bases not matched to a gene. CDR1 is MNHEY and CDR2 is SVGEGT in the germline V gene. The CDR3 sequence is 14 residues long.

This clonotype was counted many times. The chain couples TRBV7-9 to TRBJ2-1, with TRBD1 identical over 7 bases. J gave up 5 bases and V 4 bases, and 8 bases lay outside the gene matches. This CDR3 contains 15 residues. Germline-derived CDR1 and CDR2 are SEHNR and FQNEAQ (reference sequence). The CDR3 here is CASSSQGTLHNEQFF. In DNA, the CDR3 is TGTGCCAGCAGCTCACAGGGGACGCTTCACAATGAGCAGTTCTTC.

There are a few counts of this clonotype. V is TRBV20-1 and J is TRBJ1-1, with TRBD1 identical over 11 bases. V trimming: 6 bases; J trimming: 0 bases; junction bases outside the gene matches: 18. The CDR3 spans 19 residues. Germline V gives CDR1 DFQATT, CDR2 SNEGSKA (reference sequence). In DNA, the CDR3 is TGCAGTGCGGTAGTCGGGGGACAGGGGGGGTCAGGGATGAACACTGAAGCTTTCTTT. Translation gives CSAVVGGQGGSGMNTEAFF.

This clonotype was seen at least ten times. This rearrangement joins TRBV5-1 to TRBJ1-1; D ambiguous. Per germline, CDR1 SGHRS and CDR2 YFSETQ. This CDR3 is built from 11 residues. Trimming removed 6 bases from V and 3 bases from J, with 6 bases in between. The CDR3 spells CASKEDTEAFF. The CDR3 DNA sequence: TGCGCCAGCAAAGAGGACACTGAAGCTTTCTTT.